This T cell receptor (beta chain) was recovered during a study of breast tumors, draining lymph nodes, adjacent tissues (dated by TCRdb to the mid-2010s). General notes on the study: TCR beta repertoires were compared across tumor, adjacent nontumor tissue and axillary lymph nodes obtained from breast cancer patients. The study aimed to assess the relationships and possible T-cell exchange between tumor, surrounding tissue and draining lymph node repertoires in human breast cancer.

What the authors observed across the whole study: Tumors showed preferential V and J gene usage, and their T-cell repertoire diversity fell below that of lymph nodes yet above that of nontumor tissue. The conclusion that tumor T cells originate in lymph nodes was presented as consistent with a hypothesis rather than as directly demonstrated. The data were considered consistent with the idea that most tumor T cells come from the lymph node and then expand in tumor tissue. Tumor and nontumor tissue repertoires were found to be significantly more similar in luminal-like than in basal-like breast cancer.

Sequenced using an Illumina HiSeq 2000. Multiplex PCR amplification was used to generate the TCR beta chain libraries. High-throughput sequencing was used to analyze the amplified TCR beta chain products. The raw public reads went through TCRdb reprocessing: fastp at Q25, MiXCR clone calling, in-frame beta chains kept. Each record represents a unique CDR3 protein, reported with the most common genes and DNA among its rows. Present in this sample are some 120,000 distinct CDR3 sequences, just under 20% of which were seen just once. The ten biggest clones cover 3.5% to 4.5% of the sample. This clonotype was picked up many times. Its binding antigen is unknown. No base-level quality is on record; no much larger clone is a single base apart. Lymph node samples came from the axillary draining lymph nodes of breast cancer patients. For CDR1 and CDR2, the germline V gene lists MNHEY and SVGAGI. Taken from cysteine to phenylalanine, the CDR3 has 14 residues. This entry keeps only the CDR3 DNA: 42 bases, framed from base 1. V and J are truncated by 2 bases and 3 bases respectively, leaving an intervening sequence of 11 bases.

Here the chain combines TRBV6-5 and TRBJ2-7, and possibly TRBD2, on 5 matching bases. The receptor was derived from a female donor with breast cancer. Some clones in this sample may be carry-over from other donors' samples. The sequenced sample consisted of axillary lymph node tissue. Read as DNA, the sequence is TGTGCCAGCAGTTACAGGGCACGGGGCTACGAGCAGTACTTC. It encodes CASSYRARGYEQYF.